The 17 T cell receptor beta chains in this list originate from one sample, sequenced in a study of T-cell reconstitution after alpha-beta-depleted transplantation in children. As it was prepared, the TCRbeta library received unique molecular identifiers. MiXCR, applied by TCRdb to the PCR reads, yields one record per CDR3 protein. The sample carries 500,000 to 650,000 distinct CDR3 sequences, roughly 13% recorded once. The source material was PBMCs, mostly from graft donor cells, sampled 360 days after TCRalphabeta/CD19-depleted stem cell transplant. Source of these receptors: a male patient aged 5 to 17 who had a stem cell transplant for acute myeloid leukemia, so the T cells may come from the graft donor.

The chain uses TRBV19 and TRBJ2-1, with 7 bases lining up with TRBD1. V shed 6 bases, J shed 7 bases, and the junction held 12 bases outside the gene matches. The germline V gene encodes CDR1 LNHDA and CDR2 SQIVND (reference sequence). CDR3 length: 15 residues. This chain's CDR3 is CASRLTGPPWNEQFF. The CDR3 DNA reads TGTGCCAGTAGATTGACAGGGCCCCCATGGAATGAGCAGTTCTTC.

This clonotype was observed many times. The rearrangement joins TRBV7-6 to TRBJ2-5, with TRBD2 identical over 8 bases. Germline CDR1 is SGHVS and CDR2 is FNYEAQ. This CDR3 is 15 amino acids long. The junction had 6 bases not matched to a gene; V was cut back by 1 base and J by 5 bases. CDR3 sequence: CASSLGRGAWETQYF. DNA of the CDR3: TGTGCCAGCAGCTTAGGGCGGGGGGCATGGGAGACCCAGTACTTC.

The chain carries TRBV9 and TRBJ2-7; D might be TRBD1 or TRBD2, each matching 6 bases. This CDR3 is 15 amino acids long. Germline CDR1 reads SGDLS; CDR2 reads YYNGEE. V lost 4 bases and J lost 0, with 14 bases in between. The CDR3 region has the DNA TGTGCCAGCAGCCCTGGAGGGGGAGTCTCCTACGAGCAGTACTTC. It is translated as CASSPGGGVSYEQYF.

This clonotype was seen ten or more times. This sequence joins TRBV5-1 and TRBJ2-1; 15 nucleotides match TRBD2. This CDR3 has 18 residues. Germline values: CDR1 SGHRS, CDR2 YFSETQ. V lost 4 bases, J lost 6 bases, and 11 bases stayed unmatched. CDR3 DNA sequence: TGCGCCAGCAGCCCCGGACTAGCGGGAGGGGGAGTCATCAATGAGCAGTTCTTC. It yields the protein CASSPGLAGGGVINEQFF.

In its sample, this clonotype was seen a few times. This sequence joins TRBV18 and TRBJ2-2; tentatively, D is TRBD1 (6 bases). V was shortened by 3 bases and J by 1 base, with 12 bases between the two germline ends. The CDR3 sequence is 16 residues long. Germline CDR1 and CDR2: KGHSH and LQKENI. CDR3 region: CASSPQGPKNTGELFF. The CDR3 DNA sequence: TGTGCCAGCTCACCCCAGGGGCCGAAGAACACCGGGGAGCTGTTTTTT.

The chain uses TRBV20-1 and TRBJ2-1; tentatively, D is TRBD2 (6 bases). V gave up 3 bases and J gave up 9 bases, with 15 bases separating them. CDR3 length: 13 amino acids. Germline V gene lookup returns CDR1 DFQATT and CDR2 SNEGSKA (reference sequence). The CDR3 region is CSASGTALIEQFF. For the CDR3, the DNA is TGCAGTGCTAGCGGGACTGCCCTAATTGAGCAGTTCTTC.

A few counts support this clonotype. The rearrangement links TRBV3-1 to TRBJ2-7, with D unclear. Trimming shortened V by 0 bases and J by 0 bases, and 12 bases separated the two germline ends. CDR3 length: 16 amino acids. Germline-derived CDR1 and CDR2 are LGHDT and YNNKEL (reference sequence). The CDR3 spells CASSQDVALSSYEQYF. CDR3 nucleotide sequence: TGTGCCAGCAGCCAAGACGTCGCCCTGAGCTCCTACGAGCAGTACTTC.

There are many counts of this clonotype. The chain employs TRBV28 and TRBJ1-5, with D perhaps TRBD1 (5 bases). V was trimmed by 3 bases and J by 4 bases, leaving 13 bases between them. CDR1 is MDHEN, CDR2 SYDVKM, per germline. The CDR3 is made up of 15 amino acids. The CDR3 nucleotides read TGTGCCAGCAGTTTTCCTCAGGGTACGAATCAGCCCCAGCATTTT. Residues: CASSFPQGTNQPQHF. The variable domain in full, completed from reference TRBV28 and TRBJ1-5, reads DVKVTQSSRYLVKRTGEKVFLECVQDMDHENMFWYRQDPGLGLRLIYFSYDVKMKEKGDIPEGYSVSREKKERFSLILESASTNQTSMYLCASSFPQGTNQPQHFGDGTRLSIL.

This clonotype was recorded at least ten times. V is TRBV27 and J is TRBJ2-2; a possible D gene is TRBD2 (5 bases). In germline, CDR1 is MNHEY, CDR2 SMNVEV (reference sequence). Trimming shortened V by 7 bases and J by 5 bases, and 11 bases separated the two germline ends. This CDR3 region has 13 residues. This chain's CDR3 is CASTALVTGELFF. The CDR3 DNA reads TGTGCCAGCACCGCACTAGTTACCGGGGAGCTGTTTTTT.

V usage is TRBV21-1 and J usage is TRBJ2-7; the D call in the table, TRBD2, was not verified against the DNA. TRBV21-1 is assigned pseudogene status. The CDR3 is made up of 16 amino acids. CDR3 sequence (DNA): TGTGCCAGCAGCAAGGGTAGCGGGAGAGGCCCCTACGAGCAGTACTTC. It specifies CASSKGSGRGPYEQYF.

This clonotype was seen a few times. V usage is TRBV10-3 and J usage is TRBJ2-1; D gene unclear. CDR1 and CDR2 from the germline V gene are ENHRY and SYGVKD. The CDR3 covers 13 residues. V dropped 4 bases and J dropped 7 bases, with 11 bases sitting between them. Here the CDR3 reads CAISVGPWNEQFF. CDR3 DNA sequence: TGTGCCATCAGTGTAGGCCCTTGGAATGAGCAGTTCTTC.

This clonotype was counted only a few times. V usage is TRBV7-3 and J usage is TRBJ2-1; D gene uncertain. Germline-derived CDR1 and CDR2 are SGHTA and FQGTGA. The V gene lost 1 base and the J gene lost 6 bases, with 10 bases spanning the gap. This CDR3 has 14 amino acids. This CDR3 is CASSLIARSNEQFF. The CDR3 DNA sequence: TGTGCCAGCAGCTTAATAGCTAGGAGCAATGAGCAGTTCTTC.

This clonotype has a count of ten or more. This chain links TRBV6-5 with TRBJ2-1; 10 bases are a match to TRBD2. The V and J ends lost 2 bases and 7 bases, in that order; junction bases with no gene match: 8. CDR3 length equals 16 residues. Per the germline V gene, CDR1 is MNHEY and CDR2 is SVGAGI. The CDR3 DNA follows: TGTGCCAGCAGTTACCCCAGTCTAGCGGGAGTTAATGAGCAGTTCTTC. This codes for CASSYPSLAGVNEQFF.

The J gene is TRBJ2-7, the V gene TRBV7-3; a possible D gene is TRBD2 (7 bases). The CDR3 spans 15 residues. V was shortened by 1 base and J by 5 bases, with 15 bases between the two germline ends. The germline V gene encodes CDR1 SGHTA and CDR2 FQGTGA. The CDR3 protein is CASSLKAGAGDEQYF. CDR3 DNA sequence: TGTGCCAGCAGCTTAAAGGCGGGGGCAGGCGACGAGCAGTACTTC.

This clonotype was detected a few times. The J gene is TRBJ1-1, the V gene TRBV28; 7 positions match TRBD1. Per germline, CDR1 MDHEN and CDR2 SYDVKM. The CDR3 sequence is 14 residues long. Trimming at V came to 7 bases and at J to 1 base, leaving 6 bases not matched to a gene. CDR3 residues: CASTPGTANTEAFF. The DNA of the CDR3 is TGTGCCAGCACCCCGGGGACAGCGAACACTGAAGCTTTCTTT.

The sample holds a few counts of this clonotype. CDR3 amino acids: CASSLSTGTLYEQYF. In DNA, the CDR3 is TGTGCCAGCAGCTTATCGACAGGTACACTTTACGAGCAGTACTTC. The chain couples TRBV7-9 to TRBJ2-7, with D possibly TRBD1 on 6 matching bases. The CDR3 is 15 amino acids. V gave up 2 bases and J gave up 4 bases, with 15 bases separating them. The germline V gene has CDR1 SEHNR and CDR2 FQNEAQ (reference sequence).

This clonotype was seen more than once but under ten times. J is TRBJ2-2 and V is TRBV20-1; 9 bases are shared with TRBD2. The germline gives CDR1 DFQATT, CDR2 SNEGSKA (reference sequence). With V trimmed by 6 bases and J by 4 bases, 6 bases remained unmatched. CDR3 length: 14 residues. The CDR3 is CSAISGSSTGELFF. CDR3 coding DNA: TGCAGTGCCATTAGCGGGAGTAGCACCGGGGAGCTGTTTTTT.